This T cell receptor beta chain was documented in a study of cytomegalovirus exposure and HLA in healthy donors (dated by TCRdb to 2016 to 2017). General notes on the study: According to an earlier analysis of 550 to 750 of the donors, 150 million to 200 million T cells yielded 117 million unique TCR beta sequences and more than 250 Gb of sequence data. A later analysis re-analyzed previously published TCR beta repertoires from 500 to 700 donors and added high-resolution HLA genotyping to study TCR occurrence patterns. An earlier analysis of 587 of the donors used high-throughput TCR beta sequencing to judge whether each TCR beta V gene segment behaved as functional or pseudogenic. Among about 400 genotyped donors of the cohort, an average of around 240,000 unique TCR beta nucleotide sequences was sequenced per donor, of which about 19% were non-productive. The later analysis used no new phenotypic data to find candidate immune exposures, relying instead on TCR beta sequences and their occurrence across donors. Every discovery cohort repertoire had been produced on one sequencing platform. Using immunosequencing, the study profiled T cell repertoires from 666 subjects and related those repertoires to cytomegalovirus serostatus. The number of donors typed differed by locus, with about 629-640 for A, B, C, DRB1 and DQB1, more than 500 for DQA1, about 610 for DPA1, and around 450 for DPB1. HLA typing covered class I and class II loci at four-digit resolution. In addition to the first cohort of approximately 650 subjects, a separate validation cohort of 130 or so different subjects was used. The study aimed to test whether signatures of past pathogen exposure could be identified by cataloging public T cell receptors. To predict cytomegalovirus infection status, the study brought together high-throughput TCR immunosequencing, statistical association of individual TCRs with disease status, and machine learning. Alongside the repertoire data, information on donor age, sex, ethnicity and CMV serostatus was compiled. Because of strong linkage in the cohort, five DR-DQ haplotypes were treated as single units for association and clustering. Among the roughly 400 genotyped donors, 75% to 90% belonged to the genetic ancestry cluster associated with self-reported Caucasian donors. Genome-wide SNP genotypes for about three fifths of the 666 donors were used in a later genetic analysis, which treated that subset as a discovery cohort. Around 330 gigabases of sequencing data and about 92 million unique TCR sequences made up an early release that covered several hundred HLA-typed donors. General study outcomes and caveats: An earlier analysis of 587 of the donors showed that most TCR beta V segments appeared in productive rearrangements either about 87% or about 30% of the time, which broadly matched IMGT annotations. The classifier was reported to diagnose cytomegalovirus status with high specificity and sensitivity in both the original and validation cohorts. In vitro tests confirmed that three of the cytomegalovirus-associated TCR beta chains recognize cytomegalovirus antigens. A further reported finding was that TCR beta sequences accurately predicted the HLA-A and HLA-B alleles for most subjects in the first cohort. Sequencing depth was assumed to be roughly uniform across donors in the presence/absence analyses, though that assumption may not hold. Because HLA typing was unavailable for some donors at each locus, only the typed subset was used in association tests. The earlier analysis of nearly 600 of the donors excluded some 15 rarely observed V segments, including chromosome 9 orphons, because counts were too low. Compared with equally common non-associated chains, HLA-associated TCR beta chains in a later analysis were more clonally expanded and had lower generation probabilities. In a later genetic analysis, fewer N-insertions in productive TCRs were reported among donors in an Asian-associated ancestry cluster than the roughly 640-donor mean. When HLA alleles, especially DR and DQ, strongly co-occurred, attributing TCR associations to individual alleles was difficult. Specific HLA alleles were associated with 15,000 to 20,000 TCR beta sequences at a false discovery rate of 0.05 in a later analysis. The authors suggested that the approach could potentially be generalized to other disease states and immunological phenotypes. In a later analysis, several top co-occurrence clusters were reported to appear linked to parvovirus B19, influenza, CMV and Epstein-Barr virus. The only immune exposure information available for the cohort was CMV serostatus. According to a later analysis, most CMV-associated TCR beta chains appeared to be HLA-restricted, and the HLA associations seemed to be driven largely by CMV exposure. The study gave a list of about 150 TCR beta chains associated with cytomegalovirus. The 87-base-pair reads could not distinguish some IMGT-functional V segments, including TRBV6-2 and TRBV6-3, so those segments were excluded. Linkage disequilibrium might explain the correlated functional status among segregating V segments, but an unknown experimental factor could not be ruled out. Most TCR sequences were seen in very few donors, while some public TCRs were found in many individuals. The sequencing pipeline was judged likely to have produced a cluster of highly shared sequence variants as a technical artifact. A later analysis found that TCR association rates varied across HLA loci, with DRB1 alleles showing the most associated TCRs and HLA-C alleles the fewest. The cohort was sequenced for TCR beta chains only, and without alpha or paired-chain data the features that could be detected were limited. A later genetic analysis associated a missense DCLRE1C variant with V-gene and J-gene trimming of TCR beta chains, and an independent cohort replicated the association.

Measured from the cysteine to the phenylalanine, the CDR3 is 12 residues long. The kept DNA is CDR3 alone, 36 bases in frame from the first base. V is clipped by 10 bases and J by 4 bases, and the sequence between their germline boundaries is 13 bases long. CDR1 and CDR2 were assigned from the germline V gene (reference sequence) as MNHNY and SVGAGI. The cohort comprised fewer than 750 healthy bone marrow donors. All cohort members were sampled while nominally healthy, although unrecorded immune exposures were likely present. The donor was CMV seropositive and was included in the group of 250 to 300 seropositive cohort members. A peripheral blood sample was provided by each donor, and peripheral blood mononuclear cells were used for TCR beta sequencing. The Qiagen DNeasy Blood Extraction Kit was used to extract genomic DNA from the blood cell samples. Regarding this clone: No antigen is known for it. Within one base of it there is no much larger clone, and no base qualities were kept.

Receptor libraries were prepared by the immunoSEQ multiplex PCR assay. A mixture of 60 forward primers for TCR Vbeta segments and 13 reverse primers for TCR Jbeta segments was used in the multiplex PCR. A multiplex PCR assay on genomic DNA amplified the CDR3 region of rearranged TCR beta genes. The Illumina HiSeq System was used to sequence the amplified TCR beta libraries as 87-base-pair reads. The paper's data handling went like this. In a later analysis, some 80 million unique TCR beta chains were counted across the roughly 610 repertoires, and roughly 10 million of these chains were shared by at least two donors. Raw reads were error-corrected and collapsed into unique sequences with a nearest-neighbor algorithm that merged closely related sequences to remove PCR and sequencing errors. CDR3 sequences were aligned to IMGT reference sequences to assign V, D and J gene segments. For a sequence to be retained, a match of at least six nucleotides was required to both a V gene segment and a J gene segment. Rearrangements were called productive when the CDR3 lacked stop codons and stayed in frame with V and J; all others were non-productive. Following IMGT convention, CDR3 was defined as the stretch from the second conserved V-encoded cysteine to the conserved J-encoded phenylalanine. The earlier analysis of 500 to 650 of the donors excluded any sequence lacking an unambiguous match to a single V gene segment. An earlier analysis of a few hundred of the donors called V segments functional above 56.7% productive rearrangements and segregating when the between-donor standard deviation exceeded 5%. A statistical classification framework was developed to diagnose cytomegalovirus status using the catalog of TCR beta chain sequences. In a later analysis, V and J genes were assigned by comparing TCR nucleotide sequences against IMGT/GENE-DB human TR gene sequences. The TCRdist pipeline was used in a later analysis to assign CDR3 sequences and most-parsimonious VDJ recombination scenarios. A later analysis defined each TCR beta chain by its CDR3 amino acid sequence plus V-gene family, and excluded reads lacking a unique V-gene family. A later analysis removed 500 to 650 highly shared, low-generation-probability nucleotide sequences to deal with suspected cross-contamination and a sequencing artifact. For each public chain, a later analysis derived a clonal expansion index from normalized ranks of inferred template counts within each repertoire. In a later analysis, generation probabilities were computed with a VDJ recombination model fitted to out-of-frame rearrangements, and the resulting probabilities were checked against IGoR. A later analysis scored TCR-TCR, TCR-HLA and TCR-CMV co-occurrence with hypergeometric tests, applying a repertoire-size bias correction to TCR pairs. A later analysis estimated false discovery rates by permuting HLA or CMV assignments 20 times. In a later analysis, co-occurring TCRs were grouped using DBSCAN, with TCRdist sequence similarity added in when clustering inside HLA-allele-positive subsets. Co-occurrence clustering excluded repertoires with fewer than 30,000 or more than 120,000 public chains, plus five with anomalous nucleotide sharing. This immuneACCESS table, as held by TCRdb, lists in-frame sequences with V and J called but not all clones. Of the missing ones, under half trace to an unresolved V gene in checked studies; the others have no known cause. V and J calls and clone size are copied from that table; D and trimming were computed from the DNA. Counted in this sample were some 150,000 clones; approximately 8.9% of them appeared once. The top ten constitute roughly 7.2% of the sample.

The receptor's source is a woman aged 40 to 55 in good health and CMV-seropositive. What was sequenced was PBMCs. The receptor chain draws on TRBV6-6 and TRBJ1-2; the D gene is unclear. The CDR3 region reads CATTESSYGYTF. The DNA sequence is TGTGCCACCACAGAGTCAAGCTATGGCTACACCTTC.